This T cell receptor beta chain was sequenced in a study of Ad26.COV2.S vaccination and SARS-CoV-2 variants. Study summary: Of the COV1001 trial arms, the Ad26.COV2.S arm included the donor.

V shed 0 bases and J shed 8 bases, with 16 bases lying between them. The CDR3 is 15 amino acids. CDR1 and CDR2 from the germline V gene are LNHDA and SQIVND (reference sequence). The data were produced by immunoSEQ multiplex PCR, yet TCRdb's version contains in-frame clones alone and is incomplete. The sample has some 420,000 clones; around 87% are singletons. Treatment here: 19 received Ad26.COV2.S at low or high dose, single or two shots; 5 received placebo; per-sample allocation not given. All samples were drawn on day 63, counting from the first vaccine or placebo injection. Here the sequenced sample was peripheral blood, taken in a trial of Ad26.COV2.S vaccine versus placebo. The J gene is TRBJ1-2, the V gene TRBV19; D unresolved. The clonotype was recovered from a person aged 18-65 years who received the Ad26.COV2.S COVID-19 vaccine or a placebo. The CDR3 bases are TGTGCCAGTAGTATAGATCTAGCGAACCTCCTGGGCTACACCTTC. Translation: CASSIDLANLLGYTF.